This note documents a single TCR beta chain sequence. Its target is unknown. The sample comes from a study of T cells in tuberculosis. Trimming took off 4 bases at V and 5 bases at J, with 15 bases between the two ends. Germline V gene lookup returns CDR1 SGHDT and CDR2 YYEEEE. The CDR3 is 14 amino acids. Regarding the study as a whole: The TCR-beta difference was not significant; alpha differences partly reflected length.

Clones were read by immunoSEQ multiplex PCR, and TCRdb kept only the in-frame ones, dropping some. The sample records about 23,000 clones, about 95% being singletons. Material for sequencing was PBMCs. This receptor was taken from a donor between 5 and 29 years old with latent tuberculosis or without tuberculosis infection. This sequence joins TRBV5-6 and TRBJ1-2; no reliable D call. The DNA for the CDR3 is TGTGCCAGCAGCCTGGCGGGAACAGCTTATGGCTACACCTTC. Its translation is CASSLAGTAYGYTF.